The clone carrying this T cell receptor beta chain was counted between two and nine times. Its antigen remains unidentified. This sample was taken from a study of post-analysis software for immune sequencing data. Study-level background: Relapsing-remitting, secondary progressive and progressive-relapsing forms of multiple sclerosis all featured among disease courses.

Study results and caveats: Clustering by F measure revealed strong co-clustering among samples prepared together in one batch. Normalized Chao1 diversity was significantly lower in multiple sclerosis patients than in controls. Higher frequency in patients than in controls was seen for roughly five TRBV segments, with TRBV5-6, TRBV5-1 and TRBV20-1 among them.

TCR beta libraries were prepared from cDNA with unique molecular identifiers. Approximately 450,000 cDNA molecules were recovered from an input of about 0.9 to 10 million T cells. TCRdb re-analysed the PCR reads in MiXCR, keeping a single row per CDR3 protein. This sample carries roughly 870,000 distinct CDR3 sequences, around 50% of them seen once, and the ten largest clones take over 4%. The CDR3 length is 13 residues. Per germline, CDR1 SEHNR and CDR2 FQNEAQ (reference sequence). The clonotype originates from a girl between 5 and 17 years old with multiple sclerosis. Sequencing was carried out using blood. The gene calls are TRBV7-9 and TRBJ2-7; D is unclear. The DNA end lines up better with TRBJ2-5; the J call may be wrong. The CDR3 protein is CASSLVDMETQYF. In DNA form, the CDR3 reads TGTGCCAGCAGCTTAGTCGATATGGAGACCCAGTACTTC.